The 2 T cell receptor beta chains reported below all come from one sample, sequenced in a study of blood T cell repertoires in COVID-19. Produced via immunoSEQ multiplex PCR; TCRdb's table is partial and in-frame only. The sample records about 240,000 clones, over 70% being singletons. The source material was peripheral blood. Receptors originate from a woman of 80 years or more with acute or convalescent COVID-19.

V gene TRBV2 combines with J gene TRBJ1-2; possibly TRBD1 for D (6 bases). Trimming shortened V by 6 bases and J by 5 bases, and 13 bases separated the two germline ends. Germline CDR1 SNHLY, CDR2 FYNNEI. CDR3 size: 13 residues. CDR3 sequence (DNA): TGTGCCAGCAGGGGGGACACTCCGTATGGCTACACCTTC. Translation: CASRGDTPYGYTF.

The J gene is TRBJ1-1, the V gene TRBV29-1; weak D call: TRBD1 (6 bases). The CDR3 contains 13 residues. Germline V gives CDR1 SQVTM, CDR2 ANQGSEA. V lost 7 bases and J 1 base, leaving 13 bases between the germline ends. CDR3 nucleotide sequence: TGCAGCGCGTCACCGACAGGGAACACTGAAGCTTTCTTT. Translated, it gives CSASPTGNTEAFF.